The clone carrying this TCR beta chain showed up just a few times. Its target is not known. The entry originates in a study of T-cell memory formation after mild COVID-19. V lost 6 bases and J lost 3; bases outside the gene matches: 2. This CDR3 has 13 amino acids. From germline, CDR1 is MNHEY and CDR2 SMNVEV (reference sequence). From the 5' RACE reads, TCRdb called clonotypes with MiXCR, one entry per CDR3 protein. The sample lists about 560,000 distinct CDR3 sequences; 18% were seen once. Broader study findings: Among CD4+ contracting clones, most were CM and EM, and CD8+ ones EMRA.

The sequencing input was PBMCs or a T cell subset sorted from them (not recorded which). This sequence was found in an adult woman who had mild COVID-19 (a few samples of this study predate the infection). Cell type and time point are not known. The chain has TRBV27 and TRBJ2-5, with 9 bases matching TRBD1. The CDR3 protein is CASSGQGKETQYF. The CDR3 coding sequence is TGTGCCAGCAGCGGACAGGGGAAAGAGACCCAGTACTTC.